A selection of T cell receptor beta chains follows, all from one sample in a study of blood T cell repertoires in COVID-19. The assay was immunoSEQ multiplex PCR, and TCRdb's table has in-frame clones only and misses some. The table includes some 70,000 clones, approximately 83% detected once. The sample consisted of peripheral blood. Source of these receptors: a woman between 55 and 75 years old with acute or convalescent COVID-19. Both conserved end residues are part of each CDR3. Fields, in order: J gene, D gene, V gene, CDR3 length, CDR3 protein. A D gene is named only where the DNA matches it firmly.

TRBJ2-1	TRBD2	TRBV5-1	13	CASNSGGSNEQFF
TRBJ2-1	NA	TRBV5-1	13	CASSLGSNNEQFF
TRBJ2-1	TRBD2	TRBV10-3	15	CAISTSGGAGNEQFF
TRBJ2-5	NA	TRBV5-6	11	CASSLEEAQYF
TRBJ1-6	NA	TRBV30	16	CAWSGKGPSYNSPLHF
TRBJ1-5	NA	TRBV6-5	14	CASILVWGNQPQHF
TRBJ1-6	TRBD1	TRBV5-5	16	CASRAGTGVYNSPLHF
TRBJ2-7	NA	TRBV6-5	13	CASKWTDRYEQYF
TRBJ1-1	NA	TRBV7-9	13	CASSSWADTEAFF
TRBJ2-5	NA	TRBV6-2/TRBV6-3	15	CASSFQQGRLETQYF
TRBJ1-3	NA	TRBV6-5	15	CASRMMSFSGNTIYF
TRBJ2-5	TRBD2	TRBV5-6	16	CASSLVYGGLQETQYF
TRBJ1-2	NA	TRBV27	14	CASSRSTGFYGYTF
TRBJ2-3	TRBD2	TRBV5-1	16	CASKSSLAGGADTQYF
TRBJ2-1	NA	TRBV10-3	14	CAIKARQETNEQFF
TRBJ1-1	NA	TRBV7-3	14	CASSLSRDAGEAFF
TRBJ2-5	TRBD2	TRBV5-1	14	CASRSGGRQETQYF
TRBJ1-2	NA	TRBV7-9	15	CASSLSTGITGSYTF
TRBJ2-7	TRBD1	TRBV5-1	16	CASSMSPGQGFYEQYF
TRBJ1-1	TRBD1	TRBV7-8	13	CASSLDRGVEAFF
TRBJ1-1	NA	TRBV18	14	CASSPQEANTEAFF
TRBJ2-7	TRBD2	TRBV5-6	14	CASSLGGGSYEQYF
TRBJ1-1	NA	TRBV18	15	CASSQQLGGNTEAFF
TRBJ1-2	TRBD1	TRBV5-1	16	CASSLGRGTGLNGYTF
TRBJ1-2	TRBD1	TRBV28	14	CASSLFTGGYGYTF
TRBJ1-6	NA	TRBV9	15	CASRAHGDSDSPLHF
TRBJ1-2	TRBD1	TRBV19	18	CASSKSRRTGEVYYGYTF
TRBJ2-7	NA	TRBV12-1	14	CASSFRTGGAEQYF
TRBJ2-1	TRBD2	TRBV4-2	21	CASSQELPSGGLYSSYNEQFF